In its sample, the clone carrying this T cell receptor beta chain was seen a few times. The antigen remains undetermined. Libraries of TCR beta came from quantitative 5'-RACE with molecular barcodes. MiXCR, run by TCRdb on the 5' RACE reads, gives a single entry per CDR3 protein. The top ten clones hold roughly 0.51% of a sample with 750,000 to 850,000 distinct CDR3 sequences, 12% of them seen once. Per germline, CDR1 SEHNR and CDR2 FQNEAQ (reference sequence). CDR3 length: 11 residues. V dropped 6 bases and J dropped 8 bases, with 8 bases sitting between them. The sample belongs to a study of CD8 T cells in ankylosing spondylitis. Study-wide points: Made up of eight highly homologous variants, a TCR beta motif appeared characteristic of ankylosing spondylitis blood.

The chain links TRBV7-9 to TRBJ2-1; D remains unclear. The source material was blood, either unsorted or a sorted T cell fraction (not recorded which). The receptor was derived from a male donor with ankylosing spondylitis. CDR3 sequence reads: CASRPGYEQFF. The CDR3 DNA sequence: TGTGCCAGCAGGCCAGGTTATGAGCAGTTCTTC. Together with reference TRBV7-9 and TRBJ2-1, the CDR3 gives the full variable domain: DTGVSQNPRHKITKRGQNVTFRCDPISEHNRLYWYRQTLGQGPEFLTYFQNEAQLEKSRLLSDRFSAERPKGSFSTLEIQRTEQGDSAMYLCASRPGYEQFFGPGTRLTVL.